These T cell receptor beta chains were read from a single sample in a study of cytomegalovirus exposure and HLA in healthy donors. The protocol was immunoSEQ multiplex PCR, while the TCRdb copy is restricted to in-frame clones and leaves out a portion. Among about 120,000 clones listed, approximately 90% were seen once. Sequencing input: PBMCs. Receptors were obtained from a woman aged 18-29 years in good health and CMV-seropositive. Both conserved end residues are part of each CDR3. The D gene is left open where the match is weak. Size is stated for part of the rows, as once, few or many counts, or as a class when the clone is expanded.

>TRBV5-1|TRBJ1-4|.|TRBD1
CASSTLQGASNEKLFF
TGCGCCAGCAGCACCTTACAGGGGGCGTCTAATGAAAAACTGTTTTTT
>TRBV2|TRBJ1-2|.|TRBD1
CASSDGTGGRRGYTF
TGTGCCAGCAGTGACGGGACAGGGGGCCGTCGAGGCTACACCTTC
>TRBV29-1|TRBJ1-2|few|.
CSVGKGDYGYTF
TGCAGCGTTGGAAAAGGGGACTATGGCTACACCTTC
>TRBV2|TRBJ2-3|.|TRBD1
CASRGQSDTQYF
TGTGCCAGCAGGGGACAGTCAGATACGCAGTATTTT
>TRBV5-8|TRBJ1-5|.|.
CASSRGKQPQHF
TGTGCCAGCAGTAGGGGGAAACAGCCCCAGCATTTT
>TRBV6-5|TRBJ1-2|.|TRBD1
CASRPTGGRGYTF
TGTGCCAGCAGACCGACAGGGGGCCGGGGCTACACCTTC
>TRBV29-1|TRBJ1-2|once|.
CSVGEGPYGYTF
TGCAGCGTTGGAGAGGGGCCCTATGGCTACACCTTC
>TRBV5-1|TRBJ2-7|.|TRBD1
CASSLLPGQGADEQYF
TGCGCCAGCAGCCTACTCCCGGGACAGGGGGCCGACGAGCAGTACTTC
>TRBV29-1|TRBJ1-1|.|TRBD1
CSVDRGLAEAFF
TGCAGCGTAGACAGGGGGCTGGCTGAAGCTTTCTTT
>TRBV13|TRBJ2-7|.|.
CASGEKRSSYEQYF
TGTGCCAGCGGGGAGAAGCGGAGCTCCTACGAGCAGTACTTC
>TRBV4-1|TRBJ1-2|.|.
CASSPRTASNYGYTF
TGCGCCAGCAGCCCCCGGACAGCCTCTAACTATGGCTACACCTTC
>TRBV30|TRBJ1-2|once|.
CAWSPIHGYTF
TGTGCCTGGAGTCCAATCCATGGCTACACCTTC
>TRBV2|TRBJ2-3|.|TRBD1
CASSVNRGRVGDTQYF
TGTGCCAGCAGCGTTAACAGGGGGCGCGTGGGTGATACGCAGTATTTT
>TRBV4-2|TRBJ2-3|.|.
CASSQDNADTQYF
TGTGCCAGCAGCCAAGATAATGCAGATACGCAGTATTTT
>TRBV6-4|TRBJ2-1|once|.
CASSASSDNEQFF
TGTGCCAGCAGTGCTTCTAGCGACAATGAGCAGTTCTTC
>TRBV27|TRBJ1-2|.|.
CASSSFGRGNYGYTF
TGTGCCAGCAGCTCGTTCGGGAGGGGCAACTATGGCTACACCTTC
>TRBV11-2|TRBJ2-7|.|TRBD1
CASSRDRDYEQYF
TGTGCCAGCAGCCGGGACAGGGACTACGAGCAGTACTTC
>TRBV7-8|TRBJ2-1|.|TRBD2
CASSLARLAGGSSSYNEQFF
TGTGCCAGCAGCTTAGCGCGCCTAGCGGGGGGATCGAGCTCCTACAATGAGCAGTTCTTC
>TRBV19|TRBJ1-5|.|.
CASSYGGHSNQPQHF
TGTGCCAGTAGTTATGGAGGGCATAGCAATCAGCCCCAGCATTTT
>TRBV18|TRBJ1-1|.|.
CASSPPGVNTEAFF
TGTGCCAGCTCACCACCAGGGGTGAACACTGAAGCTTTCTTT
>TRBV2|TRBJ2-3|.|TRBD2
CASSVTSGTDTQYF
TGTGCCAGCAGTGTAACTAGCGGCACAGATACGCAGTATTTT
>TRBV6-8|TRBJ1-2|.|.
CASSYSAGFTYGYTF
TGTGCCAGCAGTTACTCGGCAGGGTTTACGTATGGCTACACCTTC
>TRBV7-4|TRBJ2-7|.|TRBD1
CASSPTRDSDYEQYF
TGTGCCAGCAGCCCGACCCGGGACAGCGATTACGAGCAGTACTTC
>TRBV19|TRBJ1-2|.|TRBD1
CASSAGQGSNYGYTF
TGTGCCAGTAGTGCGGGACAGGGCTCTAACTATGGCTACACCTTC
>TRBV30|TRBJ2-7|.|.
CAWSGGHEQYF
TGTGCCTGGAGTGGGGGCCACGAGCAGTACTTC
>TRBV9|TRBJ2-2|.|.
CASSVQGIRGELFF
TGTGCCAGCAGCGTACAGGGGATCCGCGGGGAGCTGTTTTTT
>TRBV4-2|TRBJ2-2|.|.
CASSQSVSGRIPGELFF
TGTGCCAGCAGCCAATCCGTATCGGGAAGGATACCCGGGGAGCTGTTTTTT
>TRBV14|TRBJ1-2|.|TRBD1
CASSQGDSTGVYGYTF
TGTGCCAGCAGCCAAGGGGACAGTACGGGGGTCTATGGCTACACCTTC
>TRBV7-2|TRBJ2-2|.|TRBD2
CASSLVGLAGAGNTGELFF
TGTGCCAGCAGCTTAGTGGGACTAGCGGGGGCGGGGAACACCGGGGAGCTGTTTTTT
>TRBV29-1|TRBJ2-7|.|.
CSVHRQQGRRYEQYF
TGCAGCGTACATAGGCAACAGGGGAGGAGATACGAGCAGTACTTC
>TRBV27|TRBJ1-2|few|.
CASSFDSNYGYTF
TGTGCCAGCAGTTTCGACAGTAACTATGGCTACACCTTC
>TRBV9|TRBJ2-5|.|TRBD2
CASSVSGGAQETQYF
TGTGCCAGCAGCGTCAGCGGGGGGGCACAAGAGACCCAGTACTTC
>TRBV4-1|TRBJ1-5|.|.
CASSQTGGPSQPQHF
TGCGCCAGCAGCCAGACGGGGGGCCCCAGTCAGCCCCAGCATTTT
>TRBV9|TRBJ2-5|.|.
CASSVNPSVVGETQYF
TGTGCCAGCAGCGTTAATCCCTCGGTAGTTGGAGAGACCCAGTACTTC
>TRBV6-5|TRBJ1-1|.|.
CASSTQPGWAFF
TGTGCCAGCAGTACCCAGCCAGGGTGGGCTTTCTTT
>TRBV6-1|TRBJ2-7|.|TRBD2
CASSERAGAYEQYF
TGTGCCAGCAGTGAGCGAGCGGGAGCCTACGAGCAGTACTTC
>TRBV7-9|TRBJ2-7|.|TRBD1
CASSPLDRGPEQYF
TGTGCCAGCAGCCCACTTGACAGGGGACCCGAGCAGTACTTC
>TRBV7-2|TRBJ1-5|.|.
CASSLGRGRNNQPQHF
TGTGCCAGCAGCTTAGGCAGGGGAAGAAACAATCAGCCCCAGCATTTT
>TRBV2|TRBJ1-1|few|.
CASRTGSTEAFF
TGTGCCAGCAGAACAGGAAGCACTGAAGCTTTCTTT
>TRBV5-1|TRBJ1-2|.|TRBD1
CASSWRGQGEVNTF
TGCGCCAGCAGCTGGAGGGGACAGGGGGAAGTCAACACCTTC
>TRBV7-9|TRBJ1-5|once|TRBD1
CASSSGQGVNQPQHF
TGTGCCAGCAGTTCCGGACAGGGGGTAAATCAGCCCCAGCATTTT
>TRBV10-2|TRBJ2-5|.|TRBD2
CASRGGQETQYF
TGCGCCAGTCGGGGGGGCCAGGAGACCCAGTACTTC
>TRBV18|TRBJ1-1|.|TRBD1
CASSLQGQIMNTEAFF
TGTGCCAGCTCACTTCAGGGACAGATCATGAACACTGAAGCTTTCTTT
>TRBV30|TRBJ2-7|.|.
CAWSVGQGYEQYF
TGTGCCTGGAGTGTGGGGCAGGGCTACGAGCAGTACTTC
>TRBV7-9|TRBJ2-5|few|.
CASSLEGGETQYF
TGTGCCAGCAGCTTAGAAGGGGGAGAGACCCAGTACTTC
>TRBV7-9|TRBJ2-5|.|TRBD2
CASSPGRPSETQYF
TGTGCCAGCAGCCCCGGGAGGCCGTCAGAGACCCAGTACTTC
>TRBV10-3|TRBJ2-7|few|TRBD1
CAISERDRESRVGYEQYF
TGTGCCATCAGTGAGCGGGACAGGGAATCAAGAGTGGGCTACGAGCAGTACTTC
>TRBV2|TRBJ2-7|few|TRBD1
CASSERQGINEQYF
TGTGCCAGCAGTGAGCGACAGGGTATCAACGAGCAGTACTTC
>TRBV27|TRBJ1-2|.|TRBD1
CASSSTGTGGNYGYTF
TGTGCCAGCAGTTCTACCGGGACAGGGGGTAACTATGGCTACACCTTC
>TRBV7-2|TRBJ2-3|.|.
CASSWVAGGADTQYF
TGTGCCAGCAGCTGGGTAGCAGGAGGGGCAGATACGCAGTATTTT
>TRBV19|TRBJ2-1|.|TRBD2
CASSILGGRVSSYNEQFF
TGTGCCAGTAGTATACTGGGCGGGAGGGTCAGCTCCTACAATGAGCAGTTCTTC
>TRBV6-1|TRBJ1-1|.|.
CASNQGGWGTEAFF
TGTGCCAGCAATCAAGGAGGGTGGGGGACTGAAGCTTTCTTT
>TRBV6-5|TRBJ2-5|.|TRBD2
CASRTSGGAPETQYF
TGTGCCAGCAGGACTAGCGGGGGGGCCCCTGAGACCCAGTACTTC
>TRBV5-5|TRBJ2-5|once|.
CASRGNRVWETQYF
TGTGCCAGCAGAGGGAACAGGGTTTGGGAGACCCAGTACTTC
>TRBV4-2|TRBJ2-1|.|TRBD2
CASSQDGSSGPNEQFF
TGTGCCAGCAGCCAAGATGGGTCTAGCGGACCCAATGAGCAGTTCTTC
>TRBV18|TRBJ1-1|.|.
CASSPKRVQNTEAFF
TGTGCCAGCTCACCTAAGCGGGTTCAGAACACTGAAGCTTTCTTT
>TRBV12-5|TRBJ2-3|.|TRBD2
CASGLPLAGVLTDTQYF
TGTGCTAGTGGTTTGCCGCTAGCGGGAGTTCTCACAGATACGCAGTATTTT
>TRBV4-1|TRBJ1-5|.|.
CASSQVGGNQPQHF
TGCGCCAGCAGCCAAGTCGGGGGAAATCAGCCCCAGCATTTT